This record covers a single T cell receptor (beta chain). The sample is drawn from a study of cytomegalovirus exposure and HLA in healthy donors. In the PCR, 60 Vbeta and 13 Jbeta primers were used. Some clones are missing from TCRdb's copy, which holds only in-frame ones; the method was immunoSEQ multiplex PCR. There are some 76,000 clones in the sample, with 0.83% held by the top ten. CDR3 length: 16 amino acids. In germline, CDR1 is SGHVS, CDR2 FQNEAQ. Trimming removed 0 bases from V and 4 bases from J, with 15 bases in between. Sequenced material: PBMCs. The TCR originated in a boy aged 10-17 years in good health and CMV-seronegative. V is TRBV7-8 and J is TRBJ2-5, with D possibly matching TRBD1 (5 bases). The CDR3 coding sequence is TGTGCCAGCAGCTTAGCGTGGCTCCCAAGGGGAGAGACCCAGTACTTC. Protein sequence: CASSLAWLPRGETQYF.